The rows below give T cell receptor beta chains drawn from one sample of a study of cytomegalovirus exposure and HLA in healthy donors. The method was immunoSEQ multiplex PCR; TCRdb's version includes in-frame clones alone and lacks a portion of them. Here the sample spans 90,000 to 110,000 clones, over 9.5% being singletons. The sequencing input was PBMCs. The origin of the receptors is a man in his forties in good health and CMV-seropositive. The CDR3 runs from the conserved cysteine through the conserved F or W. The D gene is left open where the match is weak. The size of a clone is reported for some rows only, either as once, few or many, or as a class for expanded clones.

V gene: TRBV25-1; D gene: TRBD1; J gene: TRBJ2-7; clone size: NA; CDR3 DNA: TGTGCCAGCAGTGAACGCTTTGACAGGGGTCGGGACTACGAGCAGTACTTC; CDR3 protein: CASSERFDRGRDYEQYF
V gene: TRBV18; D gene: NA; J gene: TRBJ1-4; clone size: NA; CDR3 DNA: TGTGCCAGCTCACCCCAGGGTTTGAGTGAAAAACTGTTTTTT; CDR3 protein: CASSPQGLSEKLFF
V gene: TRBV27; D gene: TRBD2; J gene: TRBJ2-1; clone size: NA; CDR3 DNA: TGTGCCAGCAGTTTGAGCCCCAGCGGGAGTGTTTACAATGAGCAGTTCTTC; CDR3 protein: CASSLSPSGSVYNEQFF
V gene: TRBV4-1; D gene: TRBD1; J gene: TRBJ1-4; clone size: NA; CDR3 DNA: TGCGCCAGCAGCCAAGATAGAGGGACAGGCGGTGAAAAACTGTTTTTT; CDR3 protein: CASSQDRGTGGEKLFF
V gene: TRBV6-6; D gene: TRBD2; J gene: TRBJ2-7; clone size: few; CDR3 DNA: TGTGCCAGCAGTTACGGCGGGAGGCACGACGAGCAGTACTTC; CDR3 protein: CASSYGGRHDEQYF
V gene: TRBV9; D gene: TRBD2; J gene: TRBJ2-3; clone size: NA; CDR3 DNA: TGTGCCAGCAGCGCCGGGACTAGCGGGGGCCATTCGCAGTATTTT; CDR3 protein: CASSAGTSGGHSQYF
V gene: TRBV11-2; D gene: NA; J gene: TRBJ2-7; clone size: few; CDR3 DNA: TGTGCCAGCAGCTGGGAACCGGGGAACGAGCAGTACTTC; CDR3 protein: CASSWEPGNEQYF
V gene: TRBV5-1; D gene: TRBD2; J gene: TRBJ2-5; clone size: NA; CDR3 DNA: TGCGCCAGCAAGCGGGGGGACCAAGAGACCCAGTACTTC; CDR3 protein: CASKRGDQETQYF
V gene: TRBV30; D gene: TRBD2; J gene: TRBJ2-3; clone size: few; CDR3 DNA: TGTGCCTGGAAAGATTACCCCGGGACTAGCGGGAGAACAGATACGCAGTATTTT; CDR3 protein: CAWKDYPGTSGRTDTQYF
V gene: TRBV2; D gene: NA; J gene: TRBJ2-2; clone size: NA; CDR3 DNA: TGTGCCAGCAGTTTATACACCGGGGAGCTGTTTTTT; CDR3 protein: CASSLYTGELFF
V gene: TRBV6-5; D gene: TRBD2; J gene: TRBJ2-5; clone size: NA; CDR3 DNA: TGTGCCAGCATAGCTAGCGGGGGACAAGAGACCCAGTACTTC; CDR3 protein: CASIASGGQETQYF
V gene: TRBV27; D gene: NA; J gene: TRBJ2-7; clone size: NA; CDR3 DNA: TGTGCCAGCAGTCCCCGACAGGGAGGCTACGAGCAGTACTTC; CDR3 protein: CASSPRQGGYEQYF
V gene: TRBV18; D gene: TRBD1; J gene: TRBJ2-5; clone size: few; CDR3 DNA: TGTGCCAGCTCACGTGACAGGGGGGCCCAAGAGACCCAGTACTTC; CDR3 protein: CASSRDRGAQETQYF
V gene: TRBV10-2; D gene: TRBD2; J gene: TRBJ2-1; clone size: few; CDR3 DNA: TGCGCCAGCAGCGCTTCTAGCGGGAGAATGGGTGAGCAGTTCTTC; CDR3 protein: CASSASSGRMGEQFF
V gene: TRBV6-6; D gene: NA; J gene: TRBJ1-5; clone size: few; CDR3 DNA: TGTGCCAGCAGTTACGGGGAGGTTCGCAATCAGCCCCAGCATTTT; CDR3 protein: CASSYGEVRNQPQHF
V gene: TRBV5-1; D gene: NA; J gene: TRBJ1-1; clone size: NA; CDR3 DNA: TGCGCCAGCAGCTTGGGCGGGGACACTGAAGCTTTCTTT; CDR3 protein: CASSLGGDTEAFF
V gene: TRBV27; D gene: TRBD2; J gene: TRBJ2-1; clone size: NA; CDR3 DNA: TGTGCCAGCAGTCAAGGGACTAGCGGGAGGGATGAGCAGTTCTTC; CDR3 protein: CASSQGTSGRDEQFF